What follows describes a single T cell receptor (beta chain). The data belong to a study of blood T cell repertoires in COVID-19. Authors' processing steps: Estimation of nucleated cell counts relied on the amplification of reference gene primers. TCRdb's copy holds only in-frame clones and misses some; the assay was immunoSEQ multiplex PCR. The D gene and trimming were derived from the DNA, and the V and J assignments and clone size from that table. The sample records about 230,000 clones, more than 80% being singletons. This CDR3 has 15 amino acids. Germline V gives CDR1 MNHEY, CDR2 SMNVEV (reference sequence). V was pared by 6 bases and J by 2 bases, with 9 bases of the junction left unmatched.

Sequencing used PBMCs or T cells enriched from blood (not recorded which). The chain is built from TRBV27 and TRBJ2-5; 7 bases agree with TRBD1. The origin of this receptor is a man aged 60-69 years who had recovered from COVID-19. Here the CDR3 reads CASSRNRGFQETQYF. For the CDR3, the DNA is TGTGCCAGCAGCCGGAACAGGGGTTTTCAAGAGACCCAGTACTTC.